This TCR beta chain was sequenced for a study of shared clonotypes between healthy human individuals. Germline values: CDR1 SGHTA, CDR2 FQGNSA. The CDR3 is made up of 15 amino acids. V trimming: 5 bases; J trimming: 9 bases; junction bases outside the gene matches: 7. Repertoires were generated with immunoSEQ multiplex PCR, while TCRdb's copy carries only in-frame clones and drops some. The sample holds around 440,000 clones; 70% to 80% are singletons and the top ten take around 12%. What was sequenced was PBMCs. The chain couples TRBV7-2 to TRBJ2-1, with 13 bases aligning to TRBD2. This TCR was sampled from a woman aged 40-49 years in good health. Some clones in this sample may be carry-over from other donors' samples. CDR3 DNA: TGTGCCAGCAGCGGACTAGCGGGAGTGTACGGTGAGCAGTTCTTC. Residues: CASSGLAGVYGEQFF.